The sequence of this T cell receptor beta chain was determined in a study of long-term antiretroviral therapy in people with HIV (dated by TCRdb to between 2021 and 2023). Regarding the complete study: Collection of the earliest samples took place about a decade ahead of the 2015 WHO recommendation for immediate ART, at a time when ART was typically delayed until CD4 counts fell. A retrospective serial study tested whether changes in peripheral blood TRB repertoire composition and diversity were associated with ART initiation and durable HIV suppression. The cohort contributed about 190 cryopreserved PBMC samples from 30 adults with confirmed HIV infection, collected serially over a mean of about six years (range 1-12). Of the 30 participants with HIV, ten to eleven were female. Test extractions of a monoclonal T-cell line alongside a few dozen polyclonal samples showed no cross-contamination during QIAcube processing. General study outcomes and caveats: CDR3 length ranges in HIV repertoires were narrower than in controls, and network structure suggested an antigen-experienced repertoire with only a slight naive shift after ART. No data were available on ART adherence, viral resistance or therapy changes, limiting inferences about post-ART repertoire changes. The samples were dated from about 2004 to 2017, and the ART regimens that were used may be less effective than current ART regimens. Expanded TRB clones identified before ART initiation dominated the repertoire at all time points, although this dominance fluctuated and declined in many PLHIV after ART. Unsorted PBMC were profiled instead of sorted CD4+ and CD8+ T cells because pre-ART samples had limited cell numbers. Since PBMC availability was limited, sequencing covered only the TCR beta chain, with no alpha chain pairing. Starting ART was linked to a significant rise in TRB diversity, yet even after long-term ART the diversity remained significantly lower than in transplant donor controls.

To be included, a participant needed at least one PBMC sample from before ART initiation plus at least two post-ART samples. All participants with HIV were treated in the United States of America. Before DNA extraction, cryopreserved samples of roughly 1-10 million PBMC were thawed and washed. At the time of the earliest PBMC sample, participants with HIV were aged between roughly 20 and 60 years. PBMC samples from each participant spanned 1-4 timepoints before ART initiation and 2-8 timepoints after ART initiation, with a median of 7 samples. For every participant, serial HIV viral load, CD4+ T-cell count, ART history and demographic data were obtained. Using a Qiagen kit on a QIAcube, genomic DNA was extracted from unsorted PBMC, with samples processed in batches of 12. Via the germline V gene, CDR1 is LGHNA and CDR2 YSLEER. Relative to germline, V is missing 3 bases and J is missing 2 bases, with 5 bases of the junction outside any gene match. From the cysteine through the phenylalanine, the CDR3 covers 16 amino acids. This entry keeps only the CDR3 DNA: 48 bases, framed from base 1.

Sequencing of the TRB variable region was done with the immunoSEQ hsTCRB v3.0 assay at survey level resolution. The targeted TRB sequencing depth was about 40,000-55,000 T-cell genomes per sample. Pooled TRB libraries were sequenced on an Illumina MiSeq with a v3 150-cycle kit. For the original study's pipeline: Repertoire analysis was run in R within a reproducible Nextflow workflow that covered QC, data transformation and analysis. LymphoSeq2, an R package for exploring AIRR-Seq data, was used to implement custom analyses. Several samples that produced fewer than 5000 total TRB sequences were removed, so 190 or so HIV repertoires were analyzed. Among the 190 or so HIV repertoires that were kept, approximately 61 were collected before ART initiation and around 130 were collected after ART initiation. Repertoires were downsampled to 5000 TRB nucleotide sequences, with summary statistics averaged over 100 downsampling iterations. The analysis kept only TRB sequences whose CDR3 regions were at least seven amino acids long. Two measures captured diversity: a Shannon entropy-derived clonality score and the Gini coefficient. In the repertoire networks, any two of the top 5000 CDR3 amino acid sequences were linked whenever the two sequences differed by an edit distance of one. For TRB CDR3 amino acid sequences, antigen specificity groups and MHC restriction were predicted with GLIPH2. To flag known associations with CMV, EBV, HIV or tissue antigens, CDR3 amino acid sequences were compared against VDJdb and McPAS-TCR. Pre-ART, post-ART and control groups were compared with Wilcoxon signed-rank tests and Holm-Bonferroni correction. TCRdb obtained this table from immuneACCESS and retained in-frame rearrangements with V and J assigned. These tables miss some clones; where compared with another copy, unresolved V genes account for less than half of the shortfall, and the remainder is unexplained. Clone size and the V and J calls come from that table; the DNA yielded D and trimming. The sample yields approximately 33,000 clones; about 80% were counted once. The ten top clones hold 6.5% to 9% of the sample.

Turning to this clone: Its antigen remains unidentified. Base quality data are lacking; no much larger clone is found one base away.

This sequence originates from a young man with HIV. The chain is made from TRBV4-3 and TRBJ2-3, and TRBD2 aligns with 10 junction nucleotides. The specimen was unsorted PBMCs, collected 0.4 years before starting antiretroviral therapy. At the DNA level, the sequence is TGCGCCAGCAGCCAGGTAGCGGGAGGCCCCACAGATACGCAGTATTTT. Its coded protein is CASSQVAGGPTDTQYF.